Below are 11 T cell receptor beta chains sequenced from a single sample in a study of beta chain features in type 1 diabetes. What was sequenced were expressed TCRB transcripts, since all of the isolated RNA had been reverse transcribed. The repertoire was sequenced with immunoSEQ multiplex PCR; TCRdb's copy has only in-frame clones and lacks some. The table includes around 280,000 clones, 7.5% to 9.5% detected once. Sequenced: central memory CD4+ T cells from blood. All receptors come from a woman aged 18-29 years in good health.

A remark on this clone: The germline gene is not matched at one end of the junction; a read error may be the cause. The chain joins TRBV30 to TRBJ2-7, with D perhaps given as TRBD1 or TRBD2 (5 bases each). This CDR3 is built from 12 residues. Germline CDR1 reads GTSNPN; CDR2 reads SVGIG (reference sequence). The CDR3 DNA follows: TGTGCCTGGGGGGACCGTGCGTCGCTCCGGGACTTC. Translated: CAWGDRASLRDF.

This clone was counted between two and nine times. The V call is TRBV2, the J call TRBJ2-3, with a possible D match to TRBD1 (6 bases). V lost 5 bases, J lost 9 bases, and 12 bases lay in between. CDR3 length equals 12 residues. In germline, CDR1 is SNHLY, CDR2 FYNNEI. The CDR3 loop is CASSTEGVTQYF. The CDR3 bases are TGTGCCAGCAGTACCGAGGGGGTGACGCAGTATTTT.

This clone turned up a few times. The rearrangement joins TRBV28 to TRBJ2-2, with D possibly matching TRBD1 (5 bases). Per the germline V gene, CDR1 is MDHEN and CDR2 is SYDVKM. V lost 10 bases to trimming and J lost 0 bases, with 15 bases between them. The CDR3 extends over 15 amino acids. Here the CDR3 reads CATRARTANTGELFF. CDR3 coding DNA: TGTGCCACCAGGGCCAGGACGGCGAACACCGGGGAGCTGTTTTTT.

The chain links TRBV4-3 to TRBJ2-1; 15 nucleotides line up with TRBD2. This CDR3 has 16 amino acids. Germline loops: CDR1 LGHNA, CDR2 YSLEER. With 4 bases clipped from V and 13 bases from J, the junction kept 11 bases outside the gene matches. CDR3 residues: CASSPLMGTSGGSQFF. The CDR3 coding sequence is TGCGCCAGCAGCCCCCTCATGGGGACTAGCGGGGGGAGCCAGTTCTTC.

This clone has at least ten counts. This rearrangement joins TRBV7-2 to TRBJ2-5, with 9 bases that match TRBD1. The CDR3 consists of 15 residues. Germline V gives CDR1 SGHTA, CDR2 FQGNSA. The junction had 9 bases not matched to a gene; V was cut back by 5 bases and J by 5 bases. The CDR3 DNA follows: TGTGCCAGCAGCCTCGGGACAGGGAAGTTGGAGACCCAGTACTTC. Translating gives CASSLGTGKLETQYF.

This clone was observed many times. CDR3 in amino acids: CSVLSVGVKDTQYF. CDR3 nucleotides: TGCAGCGTTCTCTCCGTGGGAGTGAAGGATACGCAGTATTTT. V gene TRBV29-1 combines with J gene TRBJ2-3; maybe TRBD2 (5 bases). The length of the CDR3 is 14 residues. The germline CDR1 and CDR2 sequences are SQVTM and ANQGSEA. Trimming pared 5 bases from V and 6 bases from J, leaving 18 bases between.

This clone was seen a few times. The V gene is TRBV29-1, the J gene TRBJ2-3, with 10 bases that match TRBD2. CDR3 length: 15 residues. The V gene end was trimmed by 4 bases and the J gene end by 2 bases; junction bases not matched to a gene: 6. CDR1 and CDR2 (germline): SQVTM, ANQGSEA. CDR3 DNA: TGCAGCGTTGTGGGTAGCGGGGGGCCCACAGATACGCAGTATTTT. Protein product: CSVVGSGGPTDTQYF.

The chain combines TRBV29-1 with TRBJ1-1; TRBD1 matches 7 bases. Germline CDR1 and CDR2: SQVTM and ANQGSEA. The CDR3 is made up of 14 amino acids. V shed 6 bases and J 5 bases; nucleotides not matched to a gene: 12. CDR3 region: CSVELRQGNTEAFF. DNA for the CDR3: TGCAGCGTCGAGTTAAGACAGGGAAATACTGAAGCTTTCTTT.

V usage is TRBV7-8 and J usage is TRBJ1-5; D ambiguous. CDR3 size: 14 residues. Germline V gene sequence: CDR1 SGHVS, CDR2 FQNEAQ. V lost 3 bases to trimming and J lost 3 bases, with 9 bases between them. CDR3 bases: TGTGCCAGCAGCTTGCAGAGAGCCAATCAGCCCCAGCATTTT. Its protein is CASSLQRANQPQHF.

The chain links TRBV19 to TRBJ1-1; 7 bases are shared with TRBD1. CDR1 LNHDA and CDR2 SQIVND come from the germline V gene (reference sequence). The junction had 7 bases not matched to a gene; V was cut back by 3 bases and J by 9 bases. CDR3 length equals 13 residues. CDR3 sequence: CASSIMTGNKAFF. In nucleotides, the CDR3 is TGTGCCAGTAGTATCATGACAGGGAATAAAGCTTTCTTT.

This clone was seen more than once but under ten times. This sequence joins TRBV28 and TRBJ1-2, with D perhaps TRBD1 (6 bases). The V gene's germline CDR1 is MDHEN and CDR2 SYDVKM. This CDR3 contains 17 residues. Trimming took 5 bases from V and 4 from J, leaving 23 bases between them. The CDR3 DNA follows: TGTGCCAGCAGTGCATCAGACATCCAACAGGGTGGCTATGGCTACACCTTC. This sequence encodes CASSASDIQQGGYGYTF.